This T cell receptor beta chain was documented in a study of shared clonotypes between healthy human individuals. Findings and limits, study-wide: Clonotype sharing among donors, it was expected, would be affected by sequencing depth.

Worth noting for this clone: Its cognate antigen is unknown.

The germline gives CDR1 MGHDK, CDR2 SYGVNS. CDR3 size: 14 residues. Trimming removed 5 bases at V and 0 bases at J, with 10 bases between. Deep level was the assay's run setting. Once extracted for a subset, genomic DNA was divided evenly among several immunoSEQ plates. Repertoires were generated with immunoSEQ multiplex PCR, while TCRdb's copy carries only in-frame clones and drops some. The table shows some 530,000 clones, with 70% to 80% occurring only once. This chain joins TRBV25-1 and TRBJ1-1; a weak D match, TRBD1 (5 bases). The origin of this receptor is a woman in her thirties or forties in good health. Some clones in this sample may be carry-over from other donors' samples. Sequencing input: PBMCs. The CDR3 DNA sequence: TGTGCCAGCAGTTCAGGGACGGTGAACACTGAAGCTTTCTTT. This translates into CASSSGTVNTEAFF.